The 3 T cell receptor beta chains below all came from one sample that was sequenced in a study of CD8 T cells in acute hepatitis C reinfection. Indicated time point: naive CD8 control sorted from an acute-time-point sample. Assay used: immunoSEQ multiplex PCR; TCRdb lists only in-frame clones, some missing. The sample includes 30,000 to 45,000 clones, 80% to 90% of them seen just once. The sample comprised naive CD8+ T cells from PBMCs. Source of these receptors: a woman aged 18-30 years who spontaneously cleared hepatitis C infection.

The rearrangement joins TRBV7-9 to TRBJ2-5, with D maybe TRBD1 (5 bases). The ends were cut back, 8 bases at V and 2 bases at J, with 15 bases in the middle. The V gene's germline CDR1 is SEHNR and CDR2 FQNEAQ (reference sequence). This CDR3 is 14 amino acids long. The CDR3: CASWQGNPQETQYF. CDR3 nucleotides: TGTGCCAGCTGGCAGGGAAATCCTCAAGAGACCCAGTACTTC.

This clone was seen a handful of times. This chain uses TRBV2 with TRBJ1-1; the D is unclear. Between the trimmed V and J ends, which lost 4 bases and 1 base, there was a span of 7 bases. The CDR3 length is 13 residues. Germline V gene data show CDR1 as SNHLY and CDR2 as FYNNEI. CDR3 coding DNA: TGTGCCAGCAGTGGATTCGGGAACACTGAAGCTTTCTTT. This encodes CASSGFGNTEAFF. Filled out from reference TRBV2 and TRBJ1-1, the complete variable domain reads EPEVTQTPSHQVTQMGQEVILRCVPISNHLYFYWYRQILGQKVEFLVSFYNNEISEKSEIFDDQFSVERPDGSNFTLKIRSTKLEDSAMYFCASSGFGNTEAFFGQGTRLTVV.

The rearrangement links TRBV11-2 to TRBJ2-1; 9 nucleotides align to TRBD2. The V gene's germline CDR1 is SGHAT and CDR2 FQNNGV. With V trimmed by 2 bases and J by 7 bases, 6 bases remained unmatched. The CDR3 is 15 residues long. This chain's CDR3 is CASSLPAGGRNEQFF. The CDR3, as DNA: TGTGCCAGCAGCTTACCGGCGGGAGGGAGGAATGAGCAGTTCTTC.